The 22 T cell receptor beta chains presented below share a single source sample, sequenced in a study of T cell changes during pregnancy in multiple sclerosis. Assay used: immunoSEQ multiplex PCR; TCRdb lists only in-frame clones, some missing. In the table there are some 70,000 clones, 80% to 95% of which are singletons. The sequencing here drew on peripheral blood, taken after pregnancy. The receptors stem from a female donor in good health, enrolled as a control in a pregnancy study.

The chain employs TRBV7-9 and TRBJ2-7; TRBD2 matches 12 bases. Germline CDR1 is SEHNR and CDR2 is FQNEAQ (reference sequence). CDR3 length: 16 residues. Trimming took 5 bases from V and 6 from J; bases not matched to a gene: 11. Written as DNA, the CDR3 is TGTGCCAGCAGCCCCAGACTAGCGGGGGCCGGGAGCGAGCAGTACTTC. Protein: CASSPRLAGAGSEQYF.

This clone was recorded only once. V and J are TRBV28 and TRBJ1-2; 7 bases align to TRBD1. The CDR3 spans 14 residues. With V trimmed by 2 bases and J by 7 bases, 7 bases remained unmatched. Germline CDR1 MDHEN, CDR2 SYDVKM. As DNA, the CDR3 is TGTGCCAGCAGTTTAGGACAGGCGGCTGGTGGCTACACCTTC. Translating it yields CASSLGQAAGGYTF.

This clone appeared once. This chain links TRBV4-1 with TRBJ2-7; D perhaps matches TRBD1 (6 bases). Germline lookup yields CDR1 MGHRA and CDR2 YSYEKL. Trimming stripped 0 bases from V and 3 bases from J, with 18 bases between. This CDR3 is 17 amino acids long. The CDR3 protein is CASSQDGEQGSFYEQYF. The CDR3 nucleotides are TGCGCCAGCAGCCAAGATGGGGAACAGGGAAGTTTCTACGAGCAGTACTTC.

J is TRBJ2-1 and V is TRBV28; 7 nucleotides line up with TRBD2. The V and J ends lost 3 bases and 10 bases, in that order; junction bases with no gene match: 15. Germline V gene lookup returns CDR1 MDHEN and CDR2 SYDVKM. The CDR3 sequence is 16 residues long. Written as DNA, the CDR3 is TGTGCCAGCAGTTTCCACGACAGAAAGACCGGGGGGGAGCAGTTCTTC. Protein: CASSFHDRKTGGEQFF. Filled out from reference TRBV28 and TRBJ2-1, the complete variable domain reads DVKVTQSSRYLVKRTGEKVFLECVQDMDHENMFWYRQDPGLGLRLIYFSYDVKMKEKGDIPEGYSVSREKKERFSLILESASTNQTSMYLCASSFHDRKTGGEQFFGPGTRLTVL.

The chain carries TRBV19 and TRBJ1-1; 7 nucleotides line up with TRBD1. Per germline, CDR1 LNHDA and CDR2 SQIVND (reference sequence). V dropped 6 bases and J dropped 2; count of bases not matched to a gene: 6. The CDR3 runs 14 residues. The CDR3 sequence: CASRTGVDNTEAFF. CDR3 in DNA: TGTGCCAGTAGAACAGGGGTTGACAACACTGAAGCTTTCTTT.

This clone was seen just once. The genes are TRBV7-9 and TRBJ2-2; 8 bases fit TRBD1. With 5 bases clipped from V and 4 bases from J, the junction kept 6 bases outside the gene matches. CDR3 length equals 15 residues. Germline assignment: CDR1 SEHNR and CDR2 FQNEAQ (reference sequence). As DNA, the CDR3 is TGTGCCAGCAGCCCGGACAGGGTGGGCACCGGGGAGCTGTTTTTT. This encodes CASSPDRVGTGELFF.

The rearrangement uses TRBV20-1 and TRBJ2-3; D possibly corresponds to TRBD2 (5 bases). This CDR3 is 10 amino acids long. CDR1 and CDR2 (germline): DFQATT, SNEGSKA (reference sequence). CDR3 sequence: CTCGLDTQYF. The CDR3 DNA follows: TGCACCTGCGGGCTGGATACGCAGTATTTT.

V and J are TRBV27 and TRBJ1-4; 7 bases agree with TRBD1. The V gene's germline CDR1 is MNHEY and CDR2 SMNVEV (reference sequence). The CDR3 contains 16 residues. V shed 1 base, J shed 8 bases, and the junction held 10 bases outside the gene matches. The CDR3 DNA reads as TGTGCCAGCAGTTTATTTATTGGAGGGGGCGACGAAAAACTGTTTTTT. Translating it yields CASSLFIGGGDEKLFF.

The gene calls are TRBV7-2 and TRBJ2-1; possibly TRBD1 for D (6 bases). Germline loops: CDR1 SGHTA, CDR2 FQGNSA. The CDR3 has 13 residues. V dropped 3 bases and J dropped 3 bases, with 6 bases sitting between them. This CDR3 reads CASSLDSYNEQFF. CDR3 bases: TGTGCCAGCAGCTTGGACAGCTACAATGAGCAGTTCTTC.

The rearrangement links TRBV28 to TRBJ1-5; 7 bases are a match to TRBD1. This CDR3 is built from 13 residues. The J segment lost 7 bases and the V segment lost 7 bases, leaving 7 bases of the junction unmatched. The V gene's germline CDR1 is MDHEN and CDR2 SYDVKM. The CDR3 DNA sequence: TGTGCCAGCAACACGAACAGGGGCCAGCCCCAGCATTTT. Protein product: CASNTNRGQPQHF.

The chain couples TRBV7-2 to TRBJ1-1, with D perhaps TRBD1 (5 bases). This CDR3 is built from 13 residues. Germline-derived CDR1 and CDR2 are SGHTA and FQGNSA. The ends were cut back, 4 bases at V and 7 bases at J, with 13 bases in the middle. CDR3 protein: CASSSGRGVEAFF. CDR3 nucleotides: TGTGCCAGCAGCTCTGGAAGGGGTGTTGAAGCTTTCTTT. Full variable domain (rest looked up from reference TRBV7-2 and TRBJ1-1): GAGVSQSPSNKVTEKGKDVELRCDPISGHTALYWYRQSLGQGLEFLIYFQGNSAPDKSGLPSDRFSAERTGGSVSTLTIQRTQQEDSAVYLCASSSGRGVEAFFGQGTRLTVV.

The chain recombines TRBV27 with TRBJ2-5; 11 positions agree with TRBD2. The V segment lost 5 bases and the J segment 5 bases; nucleotides outside the gene matches: 10. Per the germline V gene, CDR1 is MNHEY and CDR2 is SMNVEV (reference sequence). The CDR3 has 16 residues. Here the CDR3 DNA reads TGTGCCAGCAGTCCACTAGCGGGAGTGGGTGGGGAGACCCAGTACTTC. Translating it yields CASSPLAGVGGETQYF.

CDR3 protein: CASSITPTSSYNEQFF. CDR3 coding DNA: TGTGCCAGCAGCATCACCCCAACGAGCTCCTACAATGAGCAGTTCTTC. The V gene is TRBV7-3, the J gene TRBJ2-1; no clear D gene. The CDR3 extends over 16 amino acids. Trimming removed 5 bases from V and 0 bases from J, with 14 bases in between. Germline lookup yields CDR1 SGHTA and CDR2 FQGTGA.

The chain combines TRBV4-3 with TRBJ2-1; 8 nucleotides match TRBD1. CDR1 and CDR2 from the germline V gene are LGHNA and YSLEER. Trimming cost V 3 bases and J 0 bases; bases outside gene matches: 7. This CDR3 has 17 residues. CDR3: CASSQDRAEGSYNEQFF. For the CDR3, the DNA is TGCGCCAGCAGCCAGGACAGGGCCGAGGGCTCCTACAATGAGCAGTTCTTC.

The V and J genes are TRBV7-2 and TRBJ2-7, with 13 nucleotides matching TRBD2. J gave up 4 bases and V 1 base, and 7 bases lay outside the gene matches. Germline CDR1 is SGHTA and CDR2 is FQGNSA. CDR3 length: 17 amino acids. The CDR3 nucleotides read TGTGCCAGCAGCTTAGAGGGGACTAGCGGGACCATTTACGAGCAGTACTTC. Translated, it gives CASSLEGTSGTIYEQYF. Drawing the rest from reference TRBV7-2 and TRBJ2-7, the complete variable domain is GAGVSQSPSNKVTEKGKDVELRCDPISGHTALYWYRQSLGQGLEFLIYFQGNSAPDKSGLPSDRFSAERTGGSVSTLTIQRTQQEDSAVYLCASSLEGTSGTIYEQYFGPGTRLTVT.

This chain joins TRBV27 and TRBJ2-3, with no clear D. The CDR3 runs to 13 residues. Germline lookup yields CDR1 MNHEY and CDR2 SMNVEV (reference sequence). V was cut by 6 bases and J by 2 bases, with 9 bases left in between. CDR3 nucleotides: TGTGCCAGCAGGAGTACCCTCACAGATACGCAGTATTTT. This translates into CASRSTLTDTQYF.

The CDR3 loop is CASSYGRGPGNTIYF. The CDR3 bases are TGTGCCAGCAGTTACGGTAGGGGGCCAGGAAACACCATATATTTT. This chain uses TRBV6-5 with TRBJ1-3, with 7 bases identical to TRBD1. The CDR3 totals 15 residues. Germline CDR1 reads MNHEY; CDR2 reads SVGAGI. The J segment lost 4 bases and the V segment lost 2 bases, leaving 5 bases of the junction unmatched.

This chain joins TRBV7-9 and TRBJ2-1, with 9 bases identical to TRBD1. Unmatched junction bases numbered 7, after V lost 1 base and J lost 6 bases. The CDR3 spans 16 residues. Germline V lookup: CDR1 SEHNR, CDR2 FQNEAQ (reference sequence). The CDR3, as DNA: TGTGCCAGCAGCTTAGTAGGACAGGGGCCGTCCAATGAGCAGTTCTTC. Amino acids: CASSLVGQGPSNEQFF.

The chain has TRBV7-9 and TRBJ1-3; 7 bases are a match to TRBD1. The germline gives CDR1 SEHNR, CDR2 FQNEAQ (reference sequence). Losses at the gene ends were 5 bases for V and 6 bases for J; bases not matched to a gene: 13. This CDR3 has 16 amino acids. The CDR3 reads CASSPRNRDRENTIYF. In DNA form, the CDR3 reads TGTGCCAGCAGCCCGAGAAACCGGGACAGAGAAAACACCATATATTTT. Full variable domain (outside the CDR3, taken from reference TRBV7-9 and TRBJ1-3): DTGVSQNPRHKITKRGQNVTFRCDPISEHNRLYWYRQTLGQGPEFLTYFQNEAQLEKSRLLSDRFSAERPKGSFSTLEIQRTEQGDSAMYLCASSPRNRDRENTIYFGEGSWLTVV.

The chain links TRBV15 to TRBJ2-7, with TRBD2 as a possible D gene (5 bases). Deletions cut 1 base from V and 2 bases from J, with 18 bases between. The germline V gene encodes CDR1 LNHNV and CDR2 YYDKDF (reference sequence). The CDR3 totals 17 residues. DNA for the CDR3: TGTGCCACCAGCAGAGGAGGGTCTTCCGCCGTAGCCTACGAGCAGTACTTC. Translation gives CATSRGGSSAVAYEQYF.

This clone has only a few counts. The rearrangement uses TRBV7-8 and TRBJ2-2, with 8 bases matching TRBD2. CDR3 length: 15 amino acids. Germline-derived CDR1 and CDR2 are SGHVS and FQNEAQ. J was trimmed by 4 bases and V by 2 bases; bases with no gene match: 3. The CDR3 sequence is CASSLTSGITGELFF. For the CDR3, the DNA is TGTGCCAGCAGCTTAACTAGCGGAATCACCGGGGAGCTGTTTTTT.

This chain links TRBV7-2 with TRBJ1-3, with D uncertain. V lost 1 base to trimming and J lost 4 bases, with 11 bases between them. The CDR3 covers 15 residues. The V gene's germline CDR1 is SGHTA and CDR2 FQGNSA. The CDR3 protein is CASSLGARRGNTIYF. In nucleotides, the CDR3 is TGTGCCAGCAGCTTAGGGGCCCGACGAGGAAACACCATATATTTT.